The rows below give T cell receptor beta chains drawn from one sample of a study of graft-versus-host responses after intestinal transplantation. No antigen has been identified for these receptors. TCRdb's table, derived via immunoSEQ multiplex PCR, lists solely in-frame clones and lacks some. The table has roughly 120,000 clones, more than 85% seen once. The sample in question was unstimulated CD8+ T cells sorted from spleen or lymph node cells, obtained before transplant. These receptors were collected from a human donor who was the organ donor for an intestinal transplant. CDR3s include the opening cysteine and the closing phenylalanine or tryptophan. The order of the fields is D gene, CDR3 length, clone size, V gene, J gene, CDR3 protein, CDR3 DNA. A D gene is named only where the DNA matches it firmly. Clone size appears in some rows only: once, few, many, or a class for an expanded clone.

TRBD2,17,-,TRBV2,TRBJ2-7,CASSVTSGRATHLEQYF,TGTGCCAGCAGTGTCACTAGCGGGAGGGCCACCCACCTTGAGCAGTACTTC
-,15,-,TRBV28,TRBJ1-2,CASSFGTGANYGYTF,TGTGCCAGCAGTTTTGGGACGGGAGCTAACTATGGCTACACCTTC
-,11,-,TRBV9,TRBJ2-2,CASSVGGELFF,TGTGCCAGCAGCGTAGGTGGGGAGCTGTTTTTT
-,10,-,TRBV20-1,TRBJ2-7,CSARLHEQYF,TGCAGTGCTAGATTGCACGAGCAGTACTTC
-,14,-,TRBV4-1,TRBJ2-7,CASSQEGTSYEQYF,TGCGCCAGCAGCCAAGAGGGCACCTCCTACGAGCAGTACTTC
TRBD1,15,-,TRBV30,TRBJ2-3,CAWNVETGEEDTQYF,TGTGCCTGGAACGTTGAGACAGGGGAAGAAGATACGCAGTATTTT
-,12,-,TRBV7-6,TRBJ2-3,CASSFGPDTQYF,TGTGCCAGCAGCTTTGGGCCAGATACGCAGTATTTT
-,14,-,TRBV6-1,TRBJ2-5,CASPGGSVGETQYF,TGTGCCAGCCCAGGGGGGTCGGTGGGGGAGACCCAGTACTTC
TRBD2,15,-,TRBV7-9,TRBJ2-7,CASSQGLAGNGEQYF,TGTGCCAGCAGCCAAGGACTAGCGGGAAATGGGGAGCAGTACTTC
-,14,-,TRBV6-5,TRBJ2-5,CASNPGRQQETQYF,TGTGCCAGCAATCCGGGACGACAACAAGAGACCCAGTACTTC
TRBD2,15,once,TRBV19,TRBJ2-1,CASSISGDSYNEQFF,TGTGCCAGTAGTATCAGCGGGGACTCCTACAATGAGCAGTTCTTC
-,14,-,TRBV30,TRBJ2-7,CAWSVDGMGYEQYF,TGTGCCTGGAGTGTGGACGGGATGGGGTACGAGCAGTACTTC
-,19,-,TRBV6-1,TRBJ2-5,CASSESRYPKVRPGETQYF,TGTGCCAGCAGTGAATCCCGATACCCCAAGGTCCGGCCAGGGGAGACCCAGTACTTC
-,13,-,TRBV19,TRBJ2-7,CASSIDPNGEQYF,TGTGCCAGTAGTATAGATCCTAACGGCGAGCAGTACTTC
TRBD1,15,-,TRBV10-2,TRBJ2-3,CASSEGTGGADTQYF,TGCGCCAGCAGTGAGGGGACAGGGGGCGCAGATACGCAGTATTTT
TRBD1,15,-,TRBV5-1,TRBJ2-5,CATSPGGGDQETQYF,TGCGCCACAAGCCCAGGGGGCGGGGACCAAGAGACCCAGTACTTC
-,15,once,TRBV10-3,TRBJ2-7,CAISEYAGSPYEQYF,TGTGCCATCAGTGAGTATGCGGGGTCCCCCTACGAGCAGTACTTC
-,15,-,TRBV9,TRBJ2-3,CASSPGGAASNTQYF,TGTGCCAGCAGCCCTGGGGGGGCCGCGAGTAATACGCAGTATTTT
-,14,once,TRBV29-1,TRBJ2-1,CSVAHQVTEDEQFF,TGCAGCGTTGCCCACCAAGTAACTGAGGATGAGCAGTTCTTC
TRBD2,15,-,TRBV15,TRBJ2-1,CATSRGLAAHNEQFF,TGTGCCACCAGCAGGGGACTAGCGGCCCACAATGAGCAGTTCTTC
-,17,-,TRBV5-6,TRBJ1-1,CASSSPGTPREGTEAFF,TGTGCCAGCAGCTCACCCGGGACGCCCCGTGAGGGGACTGAAGCTTTCTTT
-,12,-,TRBV7-9,TRBJ1-4,CASSLAMEKLFF,TGTGCCAGCAGCTTAGCTATGGAAAAACTGTTTTTT
TRBD1,16,-,TRBV28,TRBJ2-7,CASSPRDRGLLYEQYF,TGTGCCAGCAGTCCACGGGACAGGGGCCTCCTCTACGAGCAGTACTTC
-,12,-,TRBV7-8,TRBJ1-2,CASSLGGDGYTF,TGTGCCAGCAGCTTAGGTGGGGATGGCTACACCTTC
-,14,-,TRBV7-8,TRBJ2-5,CASSLWQGQETQYF,TGTGCCAGCAGCTTGTGGCAGGGGCAAGAGACCCAGTACTTC
TRBD2,15,-,TRBV9,TRBJ2-5,CASSAPTSGEETQYF,TGTGCCAGCAGCGCCCCAACTAGCGGGGAAGAGACCCAGTACTTC
-,14,-,TRBV13,TRBJ2-1,CASSLELVRDEQFF,TGTGCCAGCAGCTTAGAACTAGTGAGGGATGAGCAGTTCTTC
-,19,-,TRBV2,TRBJ1-1,CASSDKFWWQKKLVTEAFF,TGTGCCAGCAGTGATAAGTTTTGGTGGCAAAAGAAGCTCGTCACTGAAGCTTTCTTT
-,11,-,TRBV7-9,TRBJ2-1,CASSYYNEQFF,TGTGCCAGCAGCTATTACAATGAGCAGTTCTTC
TRBD2,20,-,TRBV7-2,TRBJ2-5,CASSLAPRTSGSNWQETQYF,TGTGCCAGCAGCTTAGCGCCCCGGACTAGCGGGAGTAATTGGCAGGAGACCCAGTACTTC
TRBD2,18,-,TRBV15,TRBJ2-2,CATSWGLAGVENTGELFF,TGTGCCACCAGCTGGGGACTAGCGGGAGTCGAGAACACCGGGGAGCTGTTTTTT
TRBD1,12,-,TRBV6-5,TRBJ1-5,CASSAGGQPQHF,TGTGCCAGCAGTGCAGGGGGCCAGCCCCAGCATTTT
-,13,-,TRBV11-3,TRBJ2-1,CASSLPGSHEQFF,TGTGCCAGCAGCTTGCCAGGGTCGCATGAGCAGTTCTTC